This T cell receptor beta chain was retrieved from a study of OX40 agonist ivuxolimab in advanced cancers. Here immunoSEQ multiplex PCR was the method, and the copy in TCRdb shows in-frame clones only, minus some. The data contain roughly 70,000 clones, around nine tenths of them singletons. The sequence was collected from an adult with an advanced solid tumor such as melanoma, head and neck, liver or kidney cancer. The material sequenced was CD4+ or CD8+ T cells sorted from blood, taken in a trial of the OX40 agonist ivuxolimab.

DNA for the CDR3: TGTGCCACCAAAGGACAGGGTGGGCAGCCCCAGCATTTT. It translates to CATKGQGGQPQHF. The chain uses TRBV15 and TRBJ1-5, with 8 bases lining up with TRBD1. Per the germline V gene, CDR1 is LNHNV and CDR2 is YYDKDF (reference sequence). CDR3 length: 13 residues. The V segment lost 7 bases and the J segment 7 bases; nucleotides outside the gene matches: 6.